A single sample gave rise to the 15 T cell receptor beta chains below, sequenced in a study of breast tumors, draining lymph nodes, adjacent tissues. TCRdb redid the calling of the multiplex PCR reads with MiXCR, one entry per CDR3 protein. This table holds over 130,000 distinct CDR3 sequences, less than 35% found once. The lymph nodes were axillary draining lymph nodes from breast cancer patients. Source material: axillary lymph node tissue. Every receptor here comes from a female donor with breast cancer. Some clones in this sample may be carry-over from other donors' samples.

This clonotype was detected a few times. A much larger clone lies a single base off, so this may be a read error. This CDR3 is missing its conserved last phenylalanine or tryptophan, likely due to a read error. The J gene is TRBJ1-2, the V gene TRBV12-3 or TRBV12-4, with 7 bases aligning to TRBD1. V was pared by 4 bases and J by 5 bases, with 7 bases of the junction left unmatched. CDR3 size: 14 residues. CDR3 sequence reads: CASSSGEGAYGYTL. The DNA for the CDR3 is TGTGCCAGCAGTTCGGGGGAGGGGGCGTATGGCTACACCCTC.

This clonotype was counted at least ten times. The chain employs TRBV20-1 and TRBJ1-4; no firm D call. The CDR3 covers 12 residues. The V gene lost 6 bases and the J gene lost 8 bases, with 13 bases spanning the gap. From germline, CDR1 is DFQATT and CDR2 SNEGSKA (reference sequence). CDR3 nucleotide sequence: TGCAGTGCGCCTAAGGTGGGCGAAAAACTGTTTTTT. As protein: CSAPKVGEKLFF.

The rearrangement uses TRBV4-2 and TRBJ1-2, with a weak D call TRBD1 (5 bases). Germline V lookup: CDR1 LGHNA, CDR2 YNFKEQ. With 2 bases removed from V and 8 bases from J, the gap between germline ends came to 15 bases. This CDR3 spans 14 amino acids. This chain's CDR3 is CASSQLKRGSGYTF. The CDR3 DNA reads TGTGCCAGCAGCCAACTTAAAAGGGGTTCGGGCTACACCTTC.

This clonotype was detected ten times or more. The V and J genes are TRBV12-3 or TRBV12-4 and TRBJ2-2, with 10 bases lining up with TRBD1. The length of the CDR3 is 15 residues. Losses at the gene ends were 6 bases for V and 10 bases for J; bases not matched to a gene: 11. The CDR3 coding sequence is TGTGCCAGCAGACCCGGGACAGGGGCAGCGGAGGAGCTGTTTTTT. Translating gives CASRPGTGAAEELFF.

This clonotype was detected ten times or more. The chain employs TRBV30 and TRBJ1-6, with D hard to call. V was shortened by 5 bases and J by 0 bases, with 17 bases between the two germline ends. CDR3 length equals 17 residues. Germline V gives CDR1 GTSNPN, CDR2 SVGIG (reference sequence). CDR3 nucleotide sequence: TGTGCCTGGGTCCCCGGCCGGACCAGCTCCTATAATTCACCCCTCCACTTT. As protein: CAWVPGRTSSYNSPLHF.

This clonotype has only a few counts. A much larger clone lies a single base off, so this may be a read error. The gene calls are TRBV30 and TRBJ1-4, with TRBD1 as a possible D gene (6 bases). The CDR3 totals 15 residues. The germline V gene encodes CDR1 GTSNPN and CDR2 SVGIG (reference sequence). V shed 1 base and J shed 0 bases, with 9 bases lying between them. The CDR3 sequence: CAWSAGGATNEKLFF. CDR3 bases: TGTGCCTGGAGTGCGGGGGGCGCAACTAATGAAAAACTGTTTTTT.

This clonotype was observed at least ten times. This chain links TRBV5-1 with TRBJ2-6; D ambiguous. Trimming stripped 3 bases from V and 2 bases from J, with 9 bases between. Germline V gives CDR1 SGHRS, CDR2 YFSETQ. This CDR3 has 15 amino acids. The CDR3 DNA is TGCGCCAGCAGCTCCACAAACACTGGGGCCAACGTCCTGACTTTC. It translates to CASSSTNTGANVLTF.

The V and J genes are TRBV9 and TRBJ1-1; D may be TRBD1 (6 bases). V lost 4 bases and J lost 5, with 27 bases in between. CDR1 is SGDLS, CDR2 YYNGEE, per germline. This CDR3 spans 18 amino acids. The CDR3 region is CASSSSPGQRGGRTEAFF. For the CDR3, the DNA is TGTGCCAGCAGCTCGAGTCCAGGGCAGAGGGGGGGGAGGACTGAAGCTTTCTTT.

This clonotype was seen at least ten times. CDR3 nucleotides: TGCGCCAGCAGCTTTTCTGCAGGTCGGGGTCGGTACGAGCAGTACTTC. Amino acids: CASSFSAGRGRYEQYF. J is TRBJ2-7 and V is TRBV5-1; D is perhaps TRBD2 (5 bases). The germline CDR1 and CDR2 sequences are SGHRS and YFSETQ. The CDR3 runs 16 residues. Trimming removed 2 bases at V and 4 bases at J, with 19 bases between.

This clonotype was found many times. This chain joins TRBV6-5 and TRBJ1-2; 8 bases agree with TRBD1. The CDR3 has 14 amino acids. The V and J ends lost 6 bases and 4 bases, in that order; junction bases with no gene match: 7. Germline lookup yields CDR1 MNHEY and CDR2 SVGAGI. The CDR3 reads CASRLNRGSYGYTF. Here the CDR3 DNA reads TGTGCCAGCAGATTAAACAGGGGGTCCTATGGCTACACCTTC.

This clonotype was recorded at least ten times. The gene calls are TRBV7-2 and TRBJ1-5; D not certain. The germline V gene encodes CDR1 SGHTA and CDR2 FQGNSA. The CDR3 is made up of 13 amino acids. Trimming shortened V by 2 bases and J by 6 bases, and 8 bases separated the two germline ends. CDR3 sequence: CASSLTHSQPQHF. For the CDR3, the DNA is TGTGCCAGCAGCTTAACACATTCTCAGCCCCAGCATTTT.

This clonotype came up many times. This chain uses TRBV19 with TRBJ2-1; D is possibly TRBD2 (6 bases). V shed 3 bases and J shed 4 bases, with 10 bases lying between them. CDR1 is LNHDA and CDR2 is SQIVND in the germline V gene (reference sequence). The CDR3 is 14 residues long. CDR3 region: CASSIQGLYNEQFF. In DNA, the CDR3 is TGTGCCAGTAGTATCCAGGGACTTTACAATGAGCAGTTCTTC.

The chain joins TRBV9 to TRBJ1-1; D call uncertain. The germline gives CDR1 SGDLS, CDR2 YYNGEE. The CDR3 has 16 residues. With 4 bases removed from V and 3 bases from J, the gap between germline ends came to 19 bases. The CDR3 spells CASSPNLRELDTEAFF. Written as DNA, the CDR3 is TGTGCCAGCAGCCCCAACCTCCGGGAGCTGGACACTGAAGCTTTCTTT.

This clonotype showed up many times. The chain is built from TRBV5-1 and TRBJ2-5; 12 positions match TRBD2. This CDR3 region has 14 residues. V was pared by 4 bases and J by 5 bases, with 3 bases of the junction left unmatched. The germline gives CDR1 SGHRS, CDR2 YFSETQ. The CDR3 DNA reads as TGCGCCAGCAGCCTAGCGGGGGGGCTTGAGACCCAGTACTTC. It translates to CASSLAGGLETQYF. The variable domain in full, completed from reference TRBV5-1 and TRBJ2-5, reads KAGVTQTPRYLIKTRGQQVTLSCSPISGHRSVSWYQQTPGQGLQFLFEYFSETQRNKGNFPGRFSGRQFSNSRSEMNVSTLELGDSALYLCASSLAGGLETQYFGPGTRLLVL.

This clonotype was seen ten or more times. The genes are TRBV6-2 or TRBV6-3 and TRBJ2-7; perhaps D is TRBD1 or TRBD2 (5 bases each). CDR1 and CDR2 (germline): MNHEY, SVGEGT. There are 23 residues in the CDR3. V was cut by 5 bases and J by 4 bases, with 42 bases left in between. This CDR3 is CASSQRAGTVGTRVKMGYYEQYV. In DNA form, the CDR3 reads TGTGCCAGCAGTCAGAGAGCCGGGACCGTGGGAACACGAGTAAAAATGGGCTATTACGAGCAGTACGTC.